One and the same sample provided the 32 T cell receptor beta chains below, sequenced in a study of T cell repertoires in cytomegalovirus infection. TCRdb re-derived calls from the reads in MiXCR, one entry per CDR3 protein. The table has 100,000 to 150,000 distinct CDR3 sequences, about 24% seen once. No antigen has been assigned to these receptors. Source material: PBMCs, sequenced either directly or after in vitro stimulation (not recorded which). The receptor set was obtained from a human donor in good health (CMV status not recorded). Some clones in this sample may be carry-over from other donors' samples.

This clonotype was found a few times. CDR3 in amino acids: CASRWDGPFGYTF. The CDR3 bases are TGTGCCAGCAGATGGGACGGACCTTTCGGCTACACCTTC. This rearrangement joins TRBV12-3 or TRBV12-4 to TRBJ1-2; D may be TRBD1 (5 bases). Trimming shortened V by 6 bases and J by 8 bases, and 16 bases separated the two germline ends. The CDR3 length is 13 residues.

The chain carries TRBV20-1 and TRBJ2-1; perhaps TRBD1 as D (5 bases). The length of the CDR3 is 12 residues. Germline lookup yields CDR1 DFQATT and CDR2 SNEGSKA (reference sequence). V lost 6 bases to trimming and J lost 3 bases, with 9 bases between them. In DNA form, the CDR3 reads TGCAGTGCCCGGACACTCTACAATGAGCAGTTCTTC. As protein: CSARTLYNEQFF.

Only a few counts were recorded for this clonotype. This sequence joins TRBV29-1 and TRBJ1-1; a possible D gene is TRBD1 (6 bases). The CDR3 is made up of 14 amino acids. Germline CDR1 reads SQVTM; CDR2 reads ANQGSEA. The V gene lost 3 bases and the J gene lost 6 bases, with 17 bases spanning the gap. CDR3 sequence: CSVDPSSQGAEAFF. CDR3 DNA sequence: TGCAGCGTTGATCCCTCCTCACAGGGAGCTGAAGCTTTCTTT. The full variable domain, rest sourced from reference TRBV29-1 and TRBJ1-1, is SAVISQKPSRDICQRGTSLTIQCQVDSQVTMMFWYRQQPGQSLTLIATANQGSEATYESGFVIDKFPISRPNLTFSTLTVSNMSPEDSSIYLCSVDPSSQGAEAFFGQGTRLTVV.

The chain couples TRBV12-3 or TRBV12-4 to TRBJ1-1; D is unresolved. Deletions cut 6 bases from V and 1 base from J, with 9 bases between. There are 13 residues in the CDR3. CDR3 sequence reads: CASSTGPNTEAFF. The DNA for the CDR3 is TGTGCCAGCAGCACCGGACCGAACACTGAAGCTTTCTTT.

This clonotype has a count of ten or more. The junction shows a germline mismatch at one end, possibly a read error. This chain connects TRBV7-7 to TRBJ2-5; 9 bases align to TRBD2. CDR1 SSHAT and CDR2 FNYEAQ come from the germline V gene (reference sequence). The CDR3 has 16 residues. CDR3: CASSLAFLAGQETQYF. DNA of the CDR3: TGTGCTAGCAGCTTAGCGTTCCTAGCGGGACAAGAGACCCAGTACTTC.

The chain is built from TRBV15 and TRBJ1-3; TRBD1 might be the D (5 bases). Germline V gives CDR1 LNHNV, CDR2 YYDKDF (reference sequence). The CDR3 is 15 amino acids. The V gene lost 6 bases and the J gene lost 0 bases, with 12 bases spanning the gap. CDR3 amino acids: CATSIDSSSGNTIYF. In nucleotides, the CDR3 is TGTGCCACCAGTATCGACAGCTCCTCTGGAAACACCATATATTTT.

This clonotype was observed many times. The CDR3 reads CATSRDGGANTGELFF. In DNA, the CDR3 is TGTGCCACCAGCAGAGATGGGGGGGCCAACACCGGGGAGCTGTTTTTT. This chain uses TRBV15 with TRBJ2-2; possible D gene TRBD2, 7 bases. Germline V lookup: CDR1 LNHNV, CDR2 YYDKDF (reference sequence). CDR3 length: 16 residues. V was shortened by 0 bases and J by 2 bases, with 10 bases between the two germline ends.

V usage is TRBV7-2 and J usage is TRBJ2-1; D uncertain. The CDR3 runs 11 residues. V was clipped by 3 bases and J by 9 bases, with 6 bases between them. Germline loops: CDR1 SGHTA, CDR2 FQGNSA. CDR3 nucleotide sequence: TGTGCCAGCAGCTTGATCTCTGAGCAGTTCTTC. Translated: CASSLISEQFF.

The V gene is TRBV19, the J gene TRBJ2-7; possibly TRBD1 for D (6 bases). V gave up 5 bases and J gave up 3 bases, with 14 bases separating them. The CDR3 loop spans 14 amino acids. Germline-derived CDR1 and CDR2 are LNHDA and SQIVND (reference sequence). The CDR3: CASSLPGQNYEQYF. In nucleotides, the CDR3 is TGTGCCAGTAGTCTTCCGGGACAAAACTACGAGCAGTACTTC.

The chain has TRBV20-1 and TRBJ1-3; possible D gene TRBD1, 5 bases. V lost 0 bases, J lost 1 base, and 7 bases lay in between. CDR3 length equals 14 residues. Per germline, CDR1 DFQATT and CDR2 SNEGSKA (reference sequence). The chain's CDR3 is CSARDDRSGNTIYF. In DNA form, the CDR3 reads TGCAGTGCTAGAGACGACAGATCTGGAAACACCATATATTTT.

The rearrangement joins TRBV11-2 to TRBJ1-6, with no clear D. V gave up 0 bases and J gave up 12 bases, with 18 bases separating them. The germline V gene has CDR1 SGHAT and CDR2 FQNNGV. This CDR3 has 16 residues. The CDR3 DNA reads as TGTGCCAGCAGCTTAGATCATGGAGGGAATGGATTACCCCTCCACTTT. Its protein is CASSLDHGGNGLPLHF.

This sequence joins TRBV20-1 and TRBJ2-4; no clear D gene. This CDR3 spans 16 amino acids. Germline V gene data show CDR1 as DFQATT and CDR2 as SNEGSKA (reference sequence). V dropped 3 bases and J dropped 0 bases, with 15 bases sitting between them. In DNA, the CDR3 is TGCAGTGCTAGTTTAGGGCCAGATTTAGCCAAAAACATTCAGTACTTC. Amino acid sequence: CSASLGPDLAKNIQYF.

This rearrangement joins TRBV6-2 or TRBV6-3 to TRBJ2-5, with D tentatively TRBD1 (6 bases). V was shortened by 5 bases and J by 4 bases, with 11 bases between the two germline ends. The CDR3 totals 13 residues. Germline V gene lookup returns CDR1 MNHEY and CDR2 SVGEGT. This chain's CDR3 is CASSVTGRETQYF. The CDR3 DNA sequence: TGTGCCAGCAGTGTGACAGGACGAGAGACCCAGTACTTC.

The chain combines TRBV9 with TRBJ2-1; D gene unclear. Germline assignment: CDR1 SGDLS and CDR2 YYNGEE. The CDR3 consists of 16 residues. Deletions cut 0 bases from V and 0 bases from J, with 10 bases between. The CDR3: CASSVGTDSSYNEQFF. The CDR3 DNA sequence: TGTGCCAGCAGCGTAGGAACGGATAGCTCCTACAATGAGCAGTTCTTC.

This clonotype has more than one count but fewer than ten. This sequence joins TRBV6-5 and TRBJ1-4; D is perhaps TRBD1 (5 bases). V was clipped by 0 bases and J by 7 bases, with 18 bases between them. CDR1 MNHEY and CDR2 SVGAGI come from the germline V gene. There are 17 residues in the CDR3. Here the CDR3 reads CASSYSGTLGAGEKLFF. In DNA form, the CDR3 reads TGTGCCAGCAGTTACTCCGGGACGCTCGGGGCGGGTGAAAAACTGTTTTTT.

The table lists this clonotype with a few counts. The chain carries TRBV6-2 or TRBV6-3 and TRBJ2-7; D is possibly TRBD1 (5 bases). CDR3 length: 14 residues. Germline V gene data show CDR1 as MNHEY and CDR2 as SVGEGT. V lost 2 bases and J 0 bases, leaving 8 bases between the germline ends. As DNA, the CDR3 is TGTGCCAGCAGTTACCAGGGTAGCTCCTACGAGCAGTACGTC. Translated, it gives CASSYQGSSYEQYV.

This clonotype was seen only a few times. V gene TRBV27 combines with J gene TRBJ1-6; 7 bases line up with TRBD1. This CDR3 is built from 16 residues. CDR1 is MNHEY, CDR2 SMNVEV, per germline (reference sequence). The V segment lost 6 bases and the J segment 13 bases; nucleotides outside the gene matches: 18. CDR3 region: CASSIYTTGARTPLHF. The CDR3 nucleotides read TGTGCCAGCAGCATATACACCACAGGGGCCAGAACCCCCCTCCACTTT.

This clonotype was detected only a few times. The rearrangement uses TRBV28 and TRBJ1-5; tentative D call: TRBD1 (6 bases). Germline V gene lookup returns CDR1 MDHEN and CDR2 SYDVKM. The length of the CDR3 is 13 residues. V lost 7 bases to trimming and J lost 2 bases, with 9 bases between them. DNA for the CDR3: TGTGCCAGCATCGAGGGGGGCAATCAGCCCCAGCATTTT. Its translation is CASIEGGNQPQHF. The entire variable domain, with the rest obtained from reference TRBV28 and TRBJ1-5, is as follows: DVKVTQSSRYLVKRTGEKVFLECVQDMDHENMFWYRQDPGLGLRLIYFSYDVKMKEKGDIPEGYSVSREKKERFSLILESASTNQTSMYLCASIEGGNQPQHFGDGTRLSIL.

This clonotype occurred many times. The chain couples TRBV2 to TRBJ2-1; 9 bases match TRBD2. Trimming cost V 4 bases and J 2 bases; bases outside gene matches: 6. This CDR3 has 16 amino acids. Germline V gene data show CDR1 as SNHLY and CDR2 as FYNNEI. CDR3 in DNA: TGTGCCAGCAGTGTGGCTAGCGGGACAACCTACAATGAGCAGTTCTTC. Protein product: CASSVASGTTYNEQFF.

V and J are TRBV10-3 and TRBJ1-1; D is unresolved. V lost 0 bases and J lost 9, with 17 bases in between. Germline V gives CDR1 ENHRY, CDR2 SYGVKD. The CDR3 covers 15 residues. In DNA, the CDR3 is TGTGCCATCAGTGAGTCCGCCGACCTCCAAGGAAAAGCTTTCTTT. This translates into CAISESADLQGKAFF.

The V and J genes are TRBV29-1 and TRBJ1-1, with D possibly being TRBD1 (6 bases). The CDR3 runs to 13 residues. Germline loops: CDR1 SQVTM, CDR2 ANQGSEA. Trimming removed 6 bases from V and 5 bases from J, with 16 bases in between. This CDR3 reads CSVGQSGRTEAFF. CDR3 nucleotide sequence: TGCAGCGTCGGACAGTCCGGGCGGACTGAAGCTTTCTTT.

This clonotype came up many times. The J gene is TRBJ1-2, the V gene TRBV4-1, with TRBD1 identical over 12 bases. Germline assignment: CDR1 MGHRA and CDR2 YSYEKL. With 6 bases clipped from V and 8 bases from J, the junction kept 10 bases outside the gene matches. This CDR3 is built from 15 residues. The CDR3 bases are TGCGCCAGCAGATCGACGGGACAGGGGGCGAAGGGCTACACCTTC. It encodes CASRSTGQGAKGYTF.

This rearrangement joins TRBV6-2 or TRBV6-3 to TRBJ1-1, with D maybe TRBD1 (5 bases). Looked up from germline, CDR1 is MNHEY and CDR2 is SVGEGT. The CDR3 is made up of 13 amino acids. The ends were cut back, 5 bases at V and 4 bases at J, with 11 bases in the middle. CDR3 coding DNA: TGTGCCAGCAGTCGGGACTATAGCACTGAAGCTTTCTTT. This gives the protein CASSRDYSTEAFF.

The V call is TRBV6-1, the J call TRBJ2-5; D gene unclear. This CDR3 contains 16 residues. The V gene's germline CDR1 is MNHNS and CDR2 SASEGT. The V gene lost 4 bases and the J gene lost 5 bases, with 20 bases spanning the gap. CDR3 in DNA: TGTGCCAGCAGTGGGATTAGGCGCACCCAAGCTGAGACCCAGTACTTC. It specifies CASSGIRRTQAETQYF.

This clonotype was picked up a small number of times. The rearrangement links TRBV6-2 or TRBV6-3 to TRBJ1-1; a possible D gene is TRBD1 (6 bases). Germline values: CDR1 MNHEY, CDR2 SVGEGT. This CDR3 spans 16 amino acids. The V end lost 2 bases, the J end lost 4 bases, and 17 bases lay between the germline ends. Here the CDR3 DNA reads TGTGCCAGCAGTTACCCCGGGGAAGGGGGAAGCACTGAAGCTTTCTTT. Translated: CASSYPGEGGSTEAFF.

The rearrangement joins TRBV19 to TRBJ2-5; D not certain. From germline, CDR1 is LNHDA and CDR2 SQIVND (reference sequence). V gave up 5 bases and J gave up 2 bases, with 9 bases separating them. This CDR3 is built from 13 residues. The CDR3 spells CASSERAQETQYF. For the CDR3, the DNA is TGTGCCAGTAGTGAGCGCGCTCAAGAGACCCAGTACTTC.

V is TRBV6-2 or TRBV6-3 and J is TRBJ2-7, with D possibly matching TRBD2 (5 bases). V was cut by 4 bases and J by 7 bases, with 14 bases left in between. The CDR3 totals 13 residues. The germline V gene has CDR1 MNHEY and CDR2 SVGEGT. The CDR3 protein is CASSSGKLREQYV. CDR3 nucleotides: TGTGCCAGCAGTTCGGGGAAACTGAGGGAGCAGTACGTC.

This clonotype was counted a few times. The chain links TRBV7-9 to TRBJ1-6; D gene uncertain. This CDR3 comprises 12 residues. Germline V gene lookup returns CDR1 SEHNR and CDR2 FQNEAQ (reference sequence). Deletions cut 5 bases from V and 6 bases from J, with 5 bases between. Written as DNA, the CDR3 is TGTGCCAGCAGCCGCACTAATTCACCCCTCCACTTT. Protein: CASSRTNSPLHF.

V usage is TRBV7-2 and J usage is TRBJ2-3; 7 nucleotides align to TRBD1. This CDR3 region has 16 residues. Germline V gene data show CDR1 as SGHTA and CDR2 as FQGNSA. V lost 5 bases, J lost 5 bases, and 13 bases stayed unmatched. CDR3 DNA: TGTGCCAGCAGCAAGCGACAGGGACGGGGAATAGATACGCAGTATTTT. It codes for CASSKRQGRGIDTQYF.

This clonotype turned up a few times. The chain couples TRBV7-9 to TRBJ2-2; D might be TRBD1 (5 bases). The CDR3 extends over 16 amino acids. CDR1 SEHNR and CDR2 FQNEAQ come from the germline V gene (reference sequence). Trimming left V 3 bases short and J 2 bases short, with 13 bases between. As DNA, the CDR3 is TGTGCCAGCAGCTTTGGCAGGGTTATCAACACCGGGGAGCTGTTTTTT. Translated, it gives CASSFGRVINTGELFF. The entire variable domain, with the rest obtained from reference TRBV7-9 and TRBJ2-2, is as follows: DTGVSQNPRHKITKRGQNVTFRCDPISEHNRLYWYRQTLGQGPEFLTYFQNEAQLEKSRLLSDRFSAERPKGSFSTLEIQRTEQGDSAMYLCASSFGRVINTGELFFGEGSRLTVL.

This clonotype was detected many times. The chain employs TRBV6-5 and TRBJ2-1; TRBD2 aligns across 11 bases. V shed 0 bases and J 6 bases; nucleotides not matched to a gene: 4. Germline V gene lookup returns CDR1 MNHEY and CDR2 SVGAGI. The CDR3 contains 16 residues. The CDR3 region is CASSYSSSGRANEQFF. CDR3 bases: TGTGCCAGCAGTTACTCGAGTAGCGGGAGGGCCAATGAGCAGTTCTTC.

V gene TRBV28 combines with J gene TRBJ2-7, with 7 bases aligning to TRBD2. Germline assignment: CDR1 MDHEN and CDR2 SYDVKM. This CDR3 has 15 residues. With V trimmed by 4 bases and J by 3 bases, 9 bases remained unmatched. The CDR3 protein is CASSSVGWGGYEQYF. CDR3 sequence (DNA): TGTGCCAGCAGTTCAGTCGGGTGGGGGGGCTACGAGCAGTACTTC.